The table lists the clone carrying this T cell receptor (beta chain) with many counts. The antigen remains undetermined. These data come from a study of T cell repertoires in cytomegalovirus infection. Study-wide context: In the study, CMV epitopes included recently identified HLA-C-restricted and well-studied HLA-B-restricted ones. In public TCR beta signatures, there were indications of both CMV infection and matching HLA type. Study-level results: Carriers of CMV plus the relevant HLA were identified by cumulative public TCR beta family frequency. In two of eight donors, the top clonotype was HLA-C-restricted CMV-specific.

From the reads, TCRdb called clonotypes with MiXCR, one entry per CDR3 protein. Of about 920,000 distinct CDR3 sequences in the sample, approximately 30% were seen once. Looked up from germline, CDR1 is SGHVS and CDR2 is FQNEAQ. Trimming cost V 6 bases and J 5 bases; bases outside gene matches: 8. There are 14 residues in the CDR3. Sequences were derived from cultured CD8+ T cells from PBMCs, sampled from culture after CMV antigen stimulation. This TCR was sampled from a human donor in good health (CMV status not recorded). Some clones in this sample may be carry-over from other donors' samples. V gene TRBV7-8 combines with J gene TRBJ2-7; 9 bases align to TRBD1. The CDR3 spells CASRAPGQGDEQYV. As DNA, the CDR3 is TGTGCCAGCAGAGCGCCGGGACAGGGAGACGAGCAGTACGTC.